The clone carrying this T cell receptor (beta chain) was observed many times. Newly diagnosed patients aged 18 to 65 had hyperthyroidism of under 2 months' duration. Exclusion of a patient resulted from uncontrolled infection, other autoimmune disease, pregnancy or lactation. CDR3 length equals 14 residues. Germline CDR1 is DFQATT and CDR2 is SNEGSKA (reference sequence). Trimming took 7 bases from V and 0 from J, leaving 13 bases between them. The source material, RNA transcripts, was used to amplify TCR beta CDR3 regions. First-round RT-PCR of the TCR CDR3 relied on the HTBI primer set. In TCRdb, the multiplex PCR reads were re-called with MiXCR into one record per CDR3 protein. The sample has more than 550,000 distinct CDR3 sequences; around 20% are singletons. These data are taken from a study of T cells in Graves' hyperthyroidism and ophthalmopathy.

Input material: blood. The receptor was derived from a woman aged 45-65 years with Graves' hyperthyroidism that later progressed to Graves' ophthalmopathy. The genes are TRBV20-1 and TRBJ1-3; D is possibly TRBD1 (5 bases). CDR3 sequence: CSGVDGTSGNTIYF. CDR3 in DNA: TGCAGTGGTGTAGACGGGACCTCTGGAAACACCATATATTTT.